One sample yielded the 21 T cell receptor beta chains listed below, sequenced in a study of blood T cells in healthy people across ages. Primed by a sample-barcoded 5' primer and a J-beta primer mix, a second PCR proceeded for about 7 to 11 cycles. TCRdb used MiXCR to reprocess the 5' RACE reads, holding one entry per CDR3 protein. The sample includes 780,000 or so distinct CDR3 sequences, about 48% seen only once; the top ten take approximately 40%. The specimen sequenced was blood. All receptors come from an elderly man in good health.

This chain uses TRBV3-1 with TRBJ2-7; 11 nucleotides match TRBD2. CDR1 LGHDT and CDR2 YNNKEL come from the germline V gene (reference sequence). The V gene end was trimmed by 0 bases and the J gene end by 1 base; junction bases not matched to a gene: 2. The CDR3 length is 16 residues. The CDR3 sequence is CASSQERTSGSYEQYF. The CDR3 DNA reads TGTGCCAGCAGCCAAGAACGGACTAGCGGGTCCTACGAGCAGTACTTC.

CDR3 bases: TGCAGTGCTAGAGGGGGGACTTCCTCCTACGAGCAGTACTTC. It yields the protein CSARGGTSSYEQYF. This chain joins TRBV20-1 and TRBJ2-7, with a weak D call TRBD2 (6 bases). The V end was cut by 1 base, the J end by 0 bases, with 10 bases between. Germline values: CDR1 DFQATT, CDR2 SNEGSKA (reference sequence). CDR3 length: 14 residues.

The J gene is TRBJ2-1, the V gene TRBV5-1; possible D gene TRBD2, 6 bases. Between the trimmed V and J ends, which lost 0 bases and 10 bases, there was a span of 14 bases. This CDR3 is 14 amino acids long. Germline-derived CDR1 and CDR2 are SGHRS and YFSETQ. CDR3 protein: CASSLVGGRKEQFF. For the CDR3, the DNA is TGCGCCAGCAGCTTGGTGGGAGGCCGGAAGGAGCAGTTCTTC.

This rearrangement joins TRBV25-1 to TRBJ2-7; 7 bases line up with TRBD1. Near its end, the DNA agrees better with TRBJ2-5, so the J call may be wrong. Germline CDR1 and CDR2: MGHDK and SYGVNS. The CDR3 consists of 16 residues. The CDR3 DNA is TGTGCCAGCAGTGAACCCTCTTACAGGGGAAGAGAGACCCAGTACTTC. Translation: CASSEPSYRGRETQYF.

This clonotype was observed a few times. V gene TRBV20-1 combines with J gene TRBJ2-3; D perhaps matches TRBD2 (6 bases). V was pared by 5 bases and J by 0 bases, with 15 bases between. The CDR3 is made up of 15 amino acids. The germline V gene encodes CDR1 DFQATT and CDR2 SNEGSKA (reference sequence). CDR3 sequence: CSAPPGGGSTDTQYF. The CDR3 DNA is TGCAGTGCTCCTCCCGGGGGAGGAAGCACAGATACGCAGTATTTT.

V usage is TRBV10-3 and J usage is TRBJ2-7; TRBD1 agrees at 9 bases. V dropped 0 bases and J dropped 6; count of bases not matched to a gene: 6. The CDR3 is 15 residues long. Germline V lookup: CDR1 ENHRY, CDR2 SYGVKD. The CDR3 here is CAISESPGTGSEQYF. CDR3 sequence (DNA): TGTGCCATCAGTGAGTCTCCGGGGACAGGGTCCGAGCAGTACTTC.

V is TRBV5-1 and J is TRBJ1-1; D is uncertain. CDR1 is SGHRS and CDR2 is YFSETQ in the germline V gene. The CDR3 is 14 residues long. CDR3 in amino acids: CPTEVGGKNTEAFF. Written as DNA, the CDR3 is TGCCCAACAGAGGTAGGAGGGAAGAACACTGAAGCTTTCTTT. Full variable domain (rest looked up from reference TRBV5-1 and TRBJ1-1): KAGVTQTPRYLIKTRGQQVTLSCSPISGHRSVSWYQQTPGQGLQFLFEYFSETQRNKGNFPGRFSGRQFSNSRSEMNVSTLELGDSALYLCPTEVGGKNTEAFFGQGTRLTVV.

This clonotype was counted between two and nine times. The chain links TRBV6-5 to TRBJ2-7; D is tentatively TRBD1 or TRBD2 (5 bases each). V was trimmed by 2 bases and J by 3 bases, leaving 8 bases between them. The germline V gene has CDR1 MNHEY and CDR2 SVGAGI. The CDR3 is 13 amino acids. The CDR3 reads CASSYGGNYEQYF. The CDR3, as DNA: TGTGCCAGCAGTTACGGGGGTAACTACGAGCAGTACTTC.

The CDR3 DNA reads TGCAGTGCTGGTTCCGGGACAGATAAAGAGACCCAGTACTTC. Its translation: CSAGSGTDKETQYF. This rearrangement joins TRBV20-1 to TRBJ2-5, with TRBD1 identical over 7 bases. Germline CDR1 and CDR2: DFQATT and SNEGSKA (reference sequence). CDR3 length: 14 amino acids. V was pared by 5 bases and J by 3 bases, with 9 bases of the junction left unmatched.

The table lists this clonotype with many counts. The CDR3 is CAISLTEYYEQYF. DNA of the CDR3: TGTGCCATCAGTCTTACCGAATACTACGAGCAGTACTTC. This chain joins TRBV10-3 and TRBJ2-7; D remains unclear. Germline V lookup: CDR1 ENHRY, CDR2 SYGVKD. With 5 bases removed from V and 3 bases from J, the gap between germline ends came to 11 bases. The CDR3 is made up of 13 amino acids.

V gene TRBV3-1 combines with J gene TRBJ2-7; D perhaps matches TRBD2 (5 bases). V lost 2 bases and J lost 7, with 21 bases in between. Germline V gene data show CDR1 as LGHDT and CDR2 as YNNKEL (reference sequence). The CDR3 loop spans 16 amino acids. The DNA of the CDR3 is TGTGCCAGCAGCCAACCTACTAGAGTTCCCTACAATGAGCAGTACTTC. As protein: CASSQPTRVPYNEQYF.

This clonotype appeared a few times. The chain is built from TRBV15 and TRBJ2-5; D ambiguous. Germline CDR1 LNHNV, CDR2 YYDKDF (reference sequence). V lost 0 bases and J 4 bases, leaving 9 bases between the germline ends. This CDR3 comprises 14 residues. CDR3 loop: CATSRDFSSETQYF. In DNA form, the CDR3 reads TGTGCCACCAGCAGAGACTTCTCCTCAGAGACCCAGTACTTC.

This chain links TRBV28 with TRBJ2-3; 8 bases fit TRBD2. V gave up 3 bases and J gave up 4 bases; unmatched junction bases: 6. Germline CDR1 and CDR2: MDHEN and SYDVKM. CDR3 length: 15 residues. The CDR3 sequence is CASSLSGRGADTQYF. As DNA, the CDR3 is TGTGCCAGCAGTTTGAGCGGGAGAGGAGCAGATACGCAGTATTTT.

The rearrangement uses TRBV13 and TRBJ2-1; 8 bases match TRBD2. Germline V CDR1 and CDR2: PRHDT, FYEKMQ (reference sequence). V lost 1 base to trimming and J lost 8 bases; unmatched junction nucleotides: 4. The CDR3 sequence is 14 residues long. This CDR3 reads CASSLAGGFHEQFF. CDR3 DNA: TGTGCCAGCAGCTTAGCGGGAGGGTTCCATGAGCAGTTCTTC. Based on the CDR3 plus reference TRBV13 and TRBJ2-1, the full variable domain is AAGVIQSPRHLIKEKRETATLKCYPIPRHDTVYWYQQGPGQDPQFLISFYEKMQSDKGSIPDRFSAQQFSDYHSELNMSSLELGDSALYFCASSLAGGFHEQFFGPGTRLTVL.

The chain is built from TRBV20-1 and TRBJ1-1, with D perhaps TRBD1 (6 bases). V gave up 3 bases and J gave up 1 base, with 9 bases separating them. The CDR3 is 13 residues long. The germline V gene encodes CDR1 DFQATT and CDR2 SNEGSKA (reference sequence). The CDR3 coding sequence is TGCAGTGCTAGGGGGACAAGGAACACTGAAGCTTTCTTT. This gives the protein CSARGTRNTEAFF.

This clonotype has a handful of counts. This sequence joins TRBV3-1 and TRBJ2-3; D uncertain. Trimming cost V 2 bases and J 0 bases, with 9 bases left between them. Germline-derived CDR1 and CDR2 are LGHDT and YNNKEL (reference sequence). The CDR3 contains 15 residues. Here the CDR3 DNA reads TGTGCCAGCAGCCAACAACCAACTAGCACAGATACGCAGTATTTT. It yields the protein CASSQQPTSTDTQYF.

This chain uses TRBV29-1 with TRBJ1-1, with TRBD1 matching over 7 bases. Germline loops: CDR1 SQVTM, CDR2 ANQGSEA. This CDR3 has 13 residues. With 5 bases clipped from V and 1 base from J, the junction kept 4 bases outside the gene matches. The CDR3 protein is CSVKDRRNTEAFF. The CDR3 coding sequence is TGCAGCGTTAAGGACAGGAGGAACACTGAAGCTTTCTTT.

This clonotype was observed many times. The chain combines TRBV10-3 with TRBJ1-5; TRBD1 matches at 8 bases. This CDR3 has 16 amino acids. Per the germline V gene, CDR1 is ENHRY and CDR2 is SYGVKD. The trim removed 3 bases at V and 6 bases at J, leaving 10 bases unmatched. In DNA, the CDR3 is TGTGCCATCAGTGACGGACAGGGTACCCAGACTCAGCCCCAGCATTTT. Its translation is CAISDGQGTQTQPQHF.

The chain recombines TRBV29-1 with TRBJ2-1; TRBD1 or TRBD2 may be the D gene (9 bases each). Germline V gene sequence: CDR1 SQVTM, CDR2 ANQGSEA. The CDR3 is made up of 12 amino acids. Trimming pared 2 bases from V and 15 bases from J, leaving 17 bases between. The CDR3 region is CSVELAGQGRFF. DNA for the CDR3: TGCAGCGTTGAACTAGCGGGACAGGGCCGGTTCTTC.

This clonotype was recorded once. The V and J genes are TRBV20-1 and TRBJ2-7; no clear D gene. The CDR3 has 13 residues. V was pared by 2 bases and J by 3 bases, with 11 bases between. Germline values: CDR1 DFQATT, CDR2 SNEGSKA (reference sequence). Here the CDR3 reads CSARPAAVYEQYF. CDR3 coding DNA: TGCAGTGCTAGACCCGCGGCGGTCTACGAGCAGTACTTC.

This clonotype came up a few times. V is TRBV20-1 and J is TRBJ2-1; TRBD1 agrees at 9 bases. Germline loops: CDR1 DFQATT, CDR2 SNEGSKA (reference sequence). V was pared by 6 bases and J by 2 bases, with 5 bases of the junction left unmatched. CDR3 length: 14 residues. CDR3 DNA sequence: TGCAGTGCCCCAGGGACAGGGACCTACAATGAGCAGTTCTTC. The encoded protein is CSAPGTGTYNEQFF.